The source of this T cell receptor (beta chain) is a study of T-cell memory formation after mild COVID-19. Overall study findings and caveats: The finding that pre-infection memory included some responding clones suggested that cross-reactive memory joined.

This clonotype was picked up a small number of times. Its antigen is undetermined. This CDR3 has 14 residues. V was shortened by 7 bases and J by 3 bases, with 16 bases between the two germline ends. Germline lookup yields CDR1 DFQATT and CDR2 SNEGSKA (reference sequence). TCRdb passed the 5' RACE reads through MiXCR, listing each CDR3 protein once. The sample records roughly 310,000 distinct CDR3 sequences, 15% being singletons. The TCR sequence derives from a man aged 18-30 years who had mild COVID-19 (a few samples of this study predate the infection). Cell type and time point are not known. Sequencing input: PBMCs or a T cell subset sorted from them (not recorded which). This chain uses TRBV20-1 with TRBJ2-4, with D possibly TRBD2 on 5 matching bases. In DNA, the CDR3 is TGCAGTGTTCCGAACAACCGGGACAAAAACATTCAGTACTTC. The encoded protein is CSVPNNRDKNIQYF.